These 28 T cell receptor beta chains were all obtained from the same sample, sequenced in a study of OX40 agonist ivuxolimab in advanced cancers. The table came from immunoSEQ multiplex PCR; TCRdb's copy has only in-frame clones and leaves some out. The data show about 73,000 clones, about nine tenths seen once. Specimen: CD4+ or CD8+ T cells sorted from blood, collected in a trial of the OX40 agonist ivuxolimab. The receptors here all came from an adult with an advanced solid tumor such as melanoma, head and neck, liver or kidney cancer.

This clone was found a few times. In DNA, the CDR3 is TGTGCCAGTACCAGGGGTAGTGAAGCTTTCTTT. Translation gives CASTRGSEAFF. V is TRBV19 and J is TRBJ1-1; possibly TRBD1 for D (6 bases). Germline loops: CDR1 LNHDA, CDR2 SQIVND (reference sequence). The V gene lost 7 bases and the J gene lost 7 bases, with 10 bases spanning the gap. This CDR3 has 11 amino acids.

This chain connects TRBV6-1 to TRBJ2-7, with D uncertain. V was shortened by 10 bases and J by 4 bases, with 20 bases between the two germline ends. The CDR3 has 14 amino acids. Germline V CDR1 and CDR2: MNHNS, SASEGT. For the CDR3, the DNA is TGTGCCACCCAAACATGGGGTAAACTATACGAGCAGTACTTC. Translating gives CATQTWGKLYEQYF.

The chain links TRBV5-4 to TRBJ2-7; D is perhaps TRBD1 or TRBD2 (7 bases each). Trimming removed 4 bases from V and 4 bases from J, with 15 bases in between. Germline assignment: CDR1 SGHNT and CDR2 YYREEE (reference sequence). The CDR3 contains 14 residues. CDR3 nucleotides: TGTGCCAGCAGCCAGGGGGGGGTTAGTTACGAGCAGTACTTC. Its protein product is CASSQGGVSYEQYF.

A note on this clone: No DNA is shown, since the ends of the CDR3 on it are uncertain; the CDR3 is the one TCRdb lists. The CDR3 region is CASSKVASGTSYEQYF. The chain links TRBV21-1 to TRBJ2-7; TRBD2 was called by the table and not checked on the DNA. TRBV21-1 constitutes a pseudogene. The CDR3 is 16 residues long, ends included.

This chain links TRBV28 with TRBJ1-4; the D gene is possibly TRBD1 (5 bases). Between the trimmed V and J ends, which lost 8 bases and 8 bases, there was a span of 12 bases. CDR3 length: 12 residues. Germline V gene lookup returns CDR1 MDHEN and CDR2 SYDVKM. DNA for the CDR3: TGTGCCAGCTCCTCGGGGACCGAAAAACTGTTTTTT. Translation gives CASSSGTEKLFF.

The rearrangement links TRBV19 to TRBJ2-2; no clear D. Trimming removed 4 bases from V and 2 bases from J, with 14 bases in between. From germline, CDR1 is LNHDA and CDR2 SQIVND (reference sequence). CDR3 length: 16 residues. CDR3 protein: CASSSTLGANTGELFF. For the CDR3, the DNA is TGTGCCAGTAGTAGCACCTTAGGCGCTAACACCGGGGAGCTGTTTTTT.

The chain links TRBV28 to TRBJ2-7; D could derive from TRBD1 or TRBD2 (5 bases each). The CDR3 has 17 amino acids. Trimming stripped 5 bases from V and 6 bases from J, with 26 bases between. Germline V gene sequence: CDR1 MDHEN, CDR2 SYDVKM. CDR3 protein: CASSPGTPLSPKGEQYF. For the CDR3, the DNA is TGTGCCAGCAGTCCCGGGACCCCGCTTAGCCCTAAGGGCGAGCAGTACTTC.

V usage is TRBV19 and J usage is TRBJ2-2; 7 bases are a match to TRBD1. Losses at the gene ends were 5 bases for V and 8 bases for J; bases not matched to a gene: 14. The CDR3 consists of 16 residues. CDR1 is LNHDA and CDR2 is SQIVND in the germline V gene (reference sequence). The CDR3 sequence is CASSPPGQAWGGELFF. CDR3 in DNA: TGTGCCAGTAGTCCCCCTGGACAGGCCTGGGGAGGGGAGCTGTTTTTT.

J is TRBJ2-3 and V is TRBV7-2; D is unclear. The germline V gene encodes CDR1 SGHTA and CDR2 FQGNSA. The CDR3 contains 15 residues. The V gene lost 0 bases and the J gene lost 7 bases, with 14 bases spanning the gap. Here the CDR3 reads CASSLAVHRTNTQYF. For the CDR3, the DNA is TGTGCCAGCAGCTTAGCGGTCCACCGGACGAATACGCAGTATTTT.

This chain's CDR3 is CASSLGGSGIHTGELFF. The CDR3 nucleotides read TGTGCCAGCAGCTTAGGCGGATCTGGGATTCACACCGGGGAGCTGTTTTTT. The rearrangement joins TRBV11-2 to TRBJ2-2; D call uncertain. V was cut by 1 base and J by 3 bases, with 15 bases left in between. CDR3 length equals 17 residues. Germline V gene sequence: CDR1 SGHAT, CDR2 FQNNGV.

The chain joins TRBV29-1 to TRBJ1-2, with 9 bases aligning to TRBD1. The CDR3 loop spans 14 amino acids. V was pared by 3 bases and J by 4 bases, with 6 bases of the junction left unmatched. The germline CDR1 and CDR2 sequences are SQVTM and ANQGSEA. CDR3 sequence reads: CSVERTGEGYGYTF. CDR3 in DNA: TGCAGCGTTGAGAGGACAGGGGAAGGCTATGGCTACACCTTC.

CDR3 protein: CASSPGQGDNTEAFF. CDR3 bases: TGTGCCAGCAGCCCGGGACAGGGAGACAACACTGAAGCTTTCTTT. This rearrangement joins TRBV5-4 to TRBJ1-1, with TRBD1 identical over 9 bases. This CDR3 spans 15 amino acids. After removal of 4 bases from V and 2 bases from J, the junction contained 6 bases not matched to a gene. In germline, CDR1 is SGHNT, CDR2 YYREEE (reference sequence).

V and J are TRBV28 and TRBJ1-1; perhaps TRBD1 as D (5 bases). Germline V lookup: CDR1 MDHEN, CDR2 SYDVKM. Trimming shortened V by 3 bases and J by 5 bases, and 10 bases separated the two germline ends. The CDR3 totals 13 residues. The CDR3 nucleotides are TGTGCCAGCAGTTTGGGGGGAGGAACTGAAGCTTTCTTT. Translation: CASSLGGGTEAFF.

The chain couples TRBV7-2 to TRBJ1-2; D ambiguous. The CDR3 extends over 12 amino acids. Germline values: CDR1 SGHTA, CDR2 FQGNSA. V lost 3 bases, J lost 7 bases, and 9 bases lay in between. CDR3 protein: CASSFNNGGYTF. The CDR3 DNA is TGTGCCAGCAGCTTTAACAACGGTGGCTACACCTTC. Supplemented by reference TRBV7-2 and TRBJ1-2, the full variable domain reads GAGVSQSPSNKVTEKGKDVELRCDPISGHTALYWYRQSLGQGLEFLIYFQGNSAPDKSGLPSDRFSAERTGGSVSTLTIQRTQQEDSAVYLCASSFNNGGYTFGSGTRLTVV.

The CDR3 loop reads CASSKTTGQGYEQFF. The CDR3 DNA reads TGTGCCAGCAGCAAGACTACGGGACAGGGGTATGAGCAGTTCTTC. The rearrangement links TRBV11-2 to TRBJ2-1; 10 bases line up with TRBD1. CDR3 length: 15 amino acids. In germline, CDR1 is SGHAT, CDR2 FQNNGV. The J segment lost 8 bases and the V segment lost 5 bases, leaving 9 bases of the junction unmatched. Drawing the rest from reference TRBV11-2 and TRBJ2-1, the complete variable domain is EAGVAQSPRYKIIEKRQSVAFWCNPISGHATLYWYQQILGQGPKLLIQFQNNGVVDDSQLPKDRFSAERLKGVDSTLKIQPAKLEDSAVYLCASSKTTGQGYEQFFGPGTRLTVL.

In nucleotides, the CDR3 is TGTGCCAGCAGCTCCACGGGACACTCAAAAAACACTGAAGCTTTCTTT. This translates into CASSSTGHSKNTEAFF. V gene TRBV5-4 combines with J gene TRBJ1-1, with D possibly matching TRBD1 (6 bases). The CDR3 totals 16 residues. The V end was cut by 3 bases, the J end by 2 bases, with 17 bases between. From germline, CDR1 is SGHNT and CDR2 YYREEE (reference sequence).

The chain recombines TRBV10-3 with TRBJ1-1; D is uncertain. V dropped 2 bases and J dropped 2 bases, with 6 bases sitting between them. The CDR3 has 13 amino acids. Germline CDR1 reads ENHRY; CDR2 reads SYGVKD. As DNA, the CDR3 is TGTGCCATCAGTGAGCAGGTTAACACTGAAGCTTTCTTT. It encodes CAISEQVNTEAFF.

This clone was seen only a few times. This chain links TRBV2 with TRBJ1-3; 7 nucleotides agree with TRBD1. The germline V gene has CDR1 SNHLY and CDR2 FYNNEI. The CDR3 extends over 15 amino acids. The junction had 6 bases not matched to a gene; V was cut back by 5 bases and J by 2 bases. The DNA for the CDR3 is TGTGCCAGCAGTTTACAGGGGCGAGCTGGAAACACCATATATTTT. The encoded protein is CASSLQGRAGNTIYF.

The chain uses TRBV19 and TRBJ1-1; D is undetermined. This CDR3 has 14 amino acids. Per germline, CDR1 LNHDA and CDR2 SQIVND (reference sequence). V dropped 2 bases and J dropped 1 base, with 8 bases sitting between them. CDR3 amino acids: CASSITGGNTEAFF. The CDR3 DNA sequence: TGTGCCAGTAGTATAACGGGCGGGAACACTGAAGCTTTCTTT.

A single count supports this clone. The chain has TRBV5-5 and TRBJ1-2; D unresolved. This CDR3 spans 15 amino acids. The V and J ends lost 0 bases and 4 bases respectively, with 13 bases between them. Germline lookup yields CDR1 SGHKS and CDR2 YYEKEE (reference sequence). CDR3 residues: CASSLALGYAYGYTF. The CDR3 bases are TGTGCCAGCAGCTTGGCGTTGGGGTACGCCTATGGCTACACCTTC.

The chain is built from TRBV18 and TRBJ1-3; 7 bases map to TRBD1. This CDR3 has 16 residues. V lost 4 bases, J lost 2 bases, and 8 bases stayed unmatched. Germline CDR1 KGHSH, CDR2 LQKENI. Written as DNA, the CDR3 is TGTGCCAGCTCACAGGACAGGAGGGTACCTGGAAACACCATATATTTT. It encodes CASSQDRRVPGNTIYF.

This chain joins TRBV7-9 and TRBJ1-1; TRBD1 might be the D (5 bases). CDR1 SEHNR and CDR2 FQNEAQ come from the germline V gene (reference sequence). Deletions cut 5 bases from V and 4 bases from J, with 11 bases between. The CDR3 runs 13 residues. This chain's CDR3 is CASSPITGTEAFF. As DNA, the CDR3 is TGTGCCAGCAGCCCCATCACAGGCACTGAAGCTTTCTTT.

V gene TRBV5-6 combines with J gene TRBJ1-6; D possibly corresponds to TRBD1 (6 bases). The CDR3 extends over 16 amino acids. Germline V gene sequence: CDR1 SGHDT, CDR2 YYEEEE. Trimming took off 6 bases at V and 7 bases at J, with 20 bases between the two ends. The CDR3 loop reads CASILGGGSTNSPLHF. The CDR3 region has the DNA TGTGCCAGCATCCTAGGGGGGGGATCTACGAATTCACCCCTCCACTTT.

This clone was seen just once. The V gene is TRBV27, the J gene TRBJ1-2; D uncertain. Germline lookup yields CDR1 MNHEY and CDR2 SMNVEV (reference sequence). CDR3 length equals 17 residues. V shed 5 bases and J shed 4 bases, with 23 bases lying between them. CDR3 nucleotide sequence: TGTGCCAGCAGTCTCACGTGGGAGGGTTTAAATTTCTATGGCTACACCTTC. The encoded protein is CASSLTWEGLNFYGYTF.

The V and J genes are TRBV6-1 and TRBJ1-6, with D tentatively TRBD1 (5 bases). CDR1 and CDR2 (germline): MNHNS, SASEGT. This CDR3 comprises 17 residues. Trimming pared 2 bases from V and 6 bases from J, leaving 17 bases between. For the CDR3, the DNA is TGTGCCAGCAGTGAATTAAGGTCCAGGGCCAGTAATTCACCCCTCCACTTT. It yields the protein CASSELRSRASNSPLHF.

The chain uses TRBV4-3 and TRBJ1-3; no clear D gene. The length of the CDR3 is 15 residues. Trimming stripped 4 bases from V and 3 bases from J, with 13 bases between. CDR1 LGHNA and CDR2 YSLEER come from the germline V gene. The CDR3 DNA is TGCGCCAGCAGCCGGGTTGTAGGAGGTGGAAACACCATATATTTT. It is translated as CASSRVVGGGNTIYF.

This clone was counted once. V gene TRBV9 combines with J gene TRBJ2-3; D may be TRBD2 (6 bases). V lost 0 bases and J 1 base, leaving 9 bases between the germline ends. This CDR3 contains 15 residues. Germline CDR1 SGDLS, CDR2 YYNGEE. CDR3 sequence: CASSVGWGGTDTQYF. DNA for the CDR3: TGTGCCAGCAGCGTAGGATGGGGGGGCACAGATACGCAGTATTTT.

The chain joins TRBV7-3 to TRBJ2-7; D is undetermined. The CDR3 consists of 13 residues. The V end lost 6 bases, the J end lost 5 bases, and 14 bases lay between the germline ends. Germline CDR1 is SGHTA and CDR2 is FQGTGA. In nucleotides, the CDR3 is TGTGCCAGCAGTAAAAGTCCTACAGACGAGCAGTACTTC. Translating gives CASSKSPTDEQYF.